This is a list of T cell receptor beta chains from one sample in a study of cytomegalovirus exposure and HLA in healthy donors. TCRdb's copy holds only in-frame clones and misses some; the assay was immunoSEQ multiplex PCR. Among just over 80,000 clones listed, about four fifths were seen once. The sample taken for sequencing was PBMCs. These TCRs come from a man aged 18-30 years in good health and CMV-seropositive. CDR3s include the opening cysteine and the closing phenylalanine or tryptophan. A D gene is named only where the DNA matches it firmly. Part of the rows lack a size; the others show once, few, many or a class for expanded clones.

j_gene: TRBJ2-3
d_gene: .
abundance: few
v_gene: TRBV5-1
CDR3nt: TGCGCCAGCAGCTTGCAGATAGCTGGCGACACAGATACGCAGTATTTT
CDR3aa: CASSLQIAGDTDTQYF

j_gene: TRBJ2-7
d_gene: TRBD2
abundance: .
v_gene: TRBV5-1
CDR3nt: TGCGCCAGCAGCTTCGACACTAGCGGGAGGACCCTAGAGAACTTC
CDR3aa: CASSFDTSGRTLENF

j_gene: TRBJ2-7
d_gene: .
abundance: once
v_gene: TRBV9
CDR3nt: TGTGCCAGCAGCCGTGACTCGGCGGTCAACGAGCAGTACTTC
CDR3aa: CASSRDSAVNEQYF

j_gene: TRBJ2-1
d_gene: TRBD2
abundance: .
v_gene: TRBV4-2
CDR3nt: TGTGCCAGCAGCCAAGAGACTAGCTACCTCGGTGAGCAGTTCTTC
CDR3aa: CASSQETSYLGEQFF

j_gene: TRBJ1-4
d_gene: .
abundance: .
v_gene: TRBV11-2
CDR3nt: TGTGCCAGCAGCTTAGATCCGGAAAAACTGTTTTTT
CDR3aa: CASSLDPEKLFF

j_gene: TRBJ1-1
d_gene: TRBD1
abundance: .
v_gene: TRBV10-3
CDR3nt: TGTGCCATCAGTGTGACGGGACAGCTGAACACTGAAGCTTTCTTT
CDR3aa: CAISVTGQLNTEAFF

j_gene: TRBJ2-5
d_gene: TRBD2
abundance: few
v_gene: TRBV7-7
CDR3nt: TGTGCTAGCAGCTTTGGGACTAGCGGGGAGACCCAGTACTTC
CDR3aa: CASSFGTSGETQYF

j_gene: TRBJ2-1
d_gene: TRBD1
abundance: .
v_gene: TRBV29-1
CDR3nt: TGCAGCGTTCCCGGGACAGGGCTCGATGAGCAGTTCTTC
CDR3aa: CSVPGTGLDEQFF

j_gene: TRBJ2-3
d_gene: TRBD2
abundance: .
v_gene: TRBV4-1
CDR3nt: TGCGCCAGCAGCCGAGAGGGACTAGCAGTAACAGATACGCAGTATTTT
CDR3aa: CASSREGLAVTDTQYF

j_gene: TRBJ2-7
d_gene: TRBD2
abundance: few
v_gene: TRBV11-2
CDR3nt: TGTGCCAGCAGGGTAGCGGGAGTGCCCGAGCAGTACTTC
CDR3aa: CASRVAGVPEQYF